These T cell receptor beta chains were read from a single sample in a study of persistence of HIV-infected CD4 T cells. The antigens these receptors bind are not known. Clones were sequenced by immunoSEQ multiplex PCR, and TCRdb holds only the in-frame ones, with some missing. The sample gives 35,000 to 55,000 clones, about nine tenths of which show up once; around 0.48% is in the top ten. This material consisted of CD4+ T cells sorted from PBMCs after approximately 18-hour stimulation, taken from a patient who received antiretroviral therapy. The receptor source for this set is an adult woman with HIV who was CMV-seropositive. CDR3s include the opening cysteine and the closing phenylalanine or tryptophan. A D gene is named only where the DNA matches it firmly.

v_gene	d_gene	j_gene	CDR3nt	CDR3aa
TRBV18	.	TRBJ1-1	TGTGCCAGCACTCCGCAGGGTTCTGAAGCTTTCTTT	CASTPQGSEAFF
TRBV5-4	.	TRBJ2-3	TGTGCCAGCAGCTCGGGTCAGGGACGGAAAGATACGCAGTATTTT	CASSSGQGRKDTQYF
TRBV3-1/TRBV3-2	TRBD1	TRBJ2-3	TGTGCCAGCAGCCTGGGACAGAGCACAGATACGCAGTATTTT	CASSLGQSTDTQYF
TRBV30	TRBD1	TRBJ1-2	TGTGCCTGGAGTCGGTCCCGGGACAGGGACTACACCTTC	CAWSRSRDRDYTF
TRBV30	TRBD2	TRBJ2-1	TGTGCCTGGAGTCGATCCCGCTCAAGGGCTAGCGGGGTATACAATGAGCAGTTCTTC	CAWSRSRSRASGVYNEQFF
TRBV29-1	.	TRBJ2-7	TGCAGCGTTAAACAGGGCAGAACCTACGAGCAGTACTTC	CSVKQGRTYEQYF
TRBV19	.	TRBJ1-4	TGTGCCGGTCCGATCACTAATGAAAAACTGTTTTTT	CAGPITNEKLFF
TRBV5-1	TRBD1	TRBJ1-1	TGCGCCAGCAGCCCGGGACAGGGGATCACTGAAGCTTTCTTT	CASSPGQGITEAFF
TRBV6-1	.	TRBJ1-6	TGTGCCAGCAGTGAAGGGGAGGGGTCCTATAATTCACCCCTCCACTTT	CASSEGEGSYNSPLHF
TRBV7-5	.	TRBJ2-1	TGTGCCAGAAGCCCGCCGATTAAGGGACTAGCGGGGGGACCCTCCTACAATGAGCAGTTCTTC	CARSPPIKGLAGGPSYNEQFF
TRBV7-6	TRBD2	TRBJ2-5	TGTGCCAGCAGCTCAGGACTAGCGGGGGGGCAAGAGACCCAGTACTTC	CASSSGLAGGQETQYF
TRBV7-7	.	TRBJ2-3	TGTGCCAGCAGTTTAAGCCCCAGGGAACAAGATACGCAGTATTTT	CASSLSPREQDTQYF
TRBV27	TRBD1	TRBJ2-6	TGTGCCAGCACGTCCCGGGACAGGGTTGGGGCCAACGTCCTGACTTTC	CASTSRDRVGANVLTF
TRBV12-5	.	TRBJ1-1	TGTGCTAGTGGTTTGTTACGACCCGGGGACCCTGAAGCTTTCTTT	CASGLLRPGDPEAFF